The 7 T cell receptor beta chains below come from one sample, sequenced in a study of blood T cell repertoires in COVID-19. TCRdb's table, derived via immunoSEQ multiplex PCR, lists solely in-frame clones and lacks some. The sample includes about 130,000 clones, around 80% of them seen just once. What was sequenced was peripheral blood. These receptors were taken from a man aged 55 to 70 who had recovered from COVID-19.

This chain uses TRBV19 with TRBJ1-2, with 8 bases that match TRBD1. The CDR3 is 17 amino acids. The V and J ends lost 8 bases and 2 bases, in that order; junction bases with no gene match: 16. CDR1 and CDR2 from the germline V gene are LNHDA and SQIVND (reference sequence). The CDR3 DNA reads as TGTGCCAGTGGCACGGAGGGACAGGCGAACCAGAACTATGGCTACACCTTC. It is translated as CASGTEGQANQNYGYTF.

The chain combines TRBV9 with TRBJ2-2, with a possible D match to TRBD1 (6 bases). The CDR3 has 14 amino acids. From germline, CDR1 is SGDLS and CDR2 YYNGEE. V was shortened by 4 bases and J by 4 bases, with 11 bases between the two germline ends. CDR3 amino acids: CASSLRGGTGELFF. DNA of the CDR3: TGTGCCAGCAGCCTAAGAGGGGGCACCGGGGAGCTGTTTTTT.

The V and J genes are TRBV7-2 and TRBJ1-5, with TRBD1 matching over 10 bases. V was pared by 3 bases and J by 5 bases, with 4 bases of the junction left unmatched. The V gene's germline CDR1 is SGHTA and CDR2 FQGNSA. The CDR3 is 15 amino acids. CDR3 sequence (DNA): TGTGCCAGCAGCTTTGGACAGGGGGGGGATCAGCCCCAGCATTTT. Translated: CASSFGQGGDQPQHF.

The rearrangement joins TRBV18 to TRBJ2-5; D might be TRBD1 (6 bases). CDR1 is KGHSH, CDR2 LQKENI, per germline. The CDR3 is 15 amino acids. Trimming stripped 3 bases from V and 5 bases from J, with 16 bases between. CDR3 residues: CASSPRTDPRETQYF. In DNA form, the CDR3 reads TGTGCCAGCTCACCCAGGACAGACCCCAGGGAGACCCAGTACTTC.

V and J are TRBV19 and TRBJ2-7; D ambiguous. V lost 4 bases and J lost 3, with 10 bases in between. The CDR3 extends over 13 amino acids. CDR1 is LNHDA, CDR2 SQIVND, per germline (reference sequence). CDR3 in amino acids: CASSSVQSYEQYF. The CDR3 region has the DNA TGTGCCAGTAGTAGTGTACAGAGCTACGAGCAGTACTTC.

The count of this clone is one. The chain uses TRBV2 and TRBJ2-1; D may be TRBD2 (5 bases). Germline CDR1 reads SNHLY; CDR2 reads FYNNEI. The CDR3 has 14 residues. Between the trimmed V and J ends, which lost 6 bases and 10 bases, there was a span of 19 bases. In DNA form, the CDR3 reads TGTGCCAGCAGCGCGGGCATCGAAGGTTGGGAGCAGTTCTTC. Encoded protein: CASSAGIEGWEQFF. Variable domain in full (rest from reference TRBV2 and TRBJ2-1): EPEVTQTPSHQVTQMGQEVILRCVPISNHLYFYWYRQILGQKVEFLVSFYNNEISEKSEIFDDQFSVERPDGSNFTLKIRSTKLEDSAMYFCASSAGIEGWEQFFGPGTRLTVL.

This clone was seen more than once but under ten times. The genes are TRBV10-3 and TRBJ1-1; D gene uncertain. Germline V gene data show CDR1 as ENHRY and CDR2 as SYGVKD. CDR3 length equals 14 residues. Trimming stripped 4 bases from V and 6 bases from J, with 15 bases between. CDR3 DNA sequence: TGTGCCATCAGTGTGGGTGGGGAGCGATCTGAAGCTTTCTTT. Translating gives CAISVGGERSEAFF.